This T cell receptor beta chain was recorded in a study of blood T cells in healthy people across ages. The study, taken as a whole, reports: Researchers judged that diversity estimates from one million T cells fell short of true values.

It was with a sample-barcoded 5' primer and a J-beta primer mix that a second PCR of about 6 to 11 cycles was run. TCRdb reprocessed the 5' RACE reads with MiXCR, giving one entry per CDR3 protein. The sample shows some 790,000 distinct CDR3 sequences, 29% of them seen only once. Many counts were recorded for this clonotype. Its antigen is still unknown. The germline V gene encodes CDR1 SGHTA and CDR2 FQGNSA. Trimming removed 6 bases from V and 3 bases from J; junction bases left unmatched: 5. CDR3 size: 14 residues. Material: blood. The rearrangement uses TRBV7-2 and TRBJ2-4; 7 nucleotides line up with TRBD2. The TCR comes from an elderly woman in good health. CDR3 in DNA: TGTGCCAGCAGAGATCCTAGCGGCAAAAACATTCAGTACTTC. It specifies CASRDPSGKNIQYF.